One and the same sample provided the 29 T cell receptor beta chains below, sequenced in a study of beta chain features in type 1 diabetes. The study's findings and limits: Among patients with Type 1 diabetes, TCRB CDR3s were moderately but significantly shorter in every one of the four CD4+ subsets.

Isolated RNA was reverse transcribed in full, so expressed TCRB transcripts were sequenced. TCRdb's copy holds only in-frame clones and misses some; the assay was immunoSEQ multiplex PCR. The table includes 200,000 to 300,000 clones, over 20% detected once. No cognate antigen is known for these TCRs. Material for sequencing was naive CD4+ T cells from blood. Receptors originate from a woman between 40 and 50 years old with type 1 diabetes.

This CDR3 reads CASSLSGTPNSPLHF. In DNA, the CDR3 is TGCGCCAGCAGCCTCTCCGGGACACCTAATTCACCCCTCCACTTT. This sequence joins TRBV4-3 and TRBJ1-6; D might be TRBD1 (6 bases). This CDR3 is 15 amino acids long. The V gene's germline CDR1 is LGHNA and CDR2 YSLEER. The V end was cut by 4 bases, the J end by 6 bases, with 13 bases between.

This chain uses TRBV7-7 with TRBJ2-7, with 7 bases aligning to TRBD1. J was trimmed by 2 bases and V by 5 bases; bases with no gene match: 6. This CDR3 is 14 amino acids long. Per germline, CDR1 SSHAT and CDR2 FNYEAQ (reference sequence). CDR3 DNA: TGTGCCAGCAGCCCGGGACAGACTACCTACGAGCAGTACTTC. Its translation is CASSPGQTTYEQYF.

The V and J genes are TRBV27 and TRBJ2-2; the match to TRBD2 covers 7 bases. Germline V gene data show CDR1 as MNHEY and CDR2 as SMNVEV (reference sequence). This CDR3 region has 15 residues. The V segment lost 1 base and the J segment 10 bases; nucleotides outside the gene matches: 9. In DNA, the CDR3 is TGTGCCAGCAGTTTATGGGGCAGCGGGAATACGGAGCTGTTTTTT. Its translation is CASSLWGSGNTELFF.

This clone has only a few counts. The J gene is TRBJ2-5, the V gene TRBV15; TRBD1 might be the D (5 bases). This CDR3 is built from 15 residues. Germline V gives CDR1 LNHNV, CDR2 YYDKDF (reference sequence). Trimming shortened V by 1 base and J by 2 bases, and 11 bases separated the two germline ends. The chain's CDR3 is CATSRAPTVQETQYF. In DNA, the CDR3 is TGTGCCACCAGCAGAGCTCCGACAGTTCAAGAGACCCAGTACTTC.

This clone was found a few times. The genes are TRBV29-1 and TRBJ1-5; D gene unclear. This CDR3 has 13 amino acids. Trimming removed 4 bases from V and 2 bases from J, with 9 bases in between. The V gene's germline CDR1 is SQVTM and CDR2 ANQGSEA. The CDR3 spells CSVGWGGNQPQHF. The CDR3 DNA is TGCAGCGTTGGCTGGGGAGGCAATCAGCCCCAGCATTTT.

This clone was detected only a few times. This rearrangement joins TRBV28 to TRBJ2-7; 8 nucleotides line up with TRBD1. The CDR3 has 14 residues. The trim removed 7 bases at V and 0 bases at J, leaving 5 bases unmatched. Germline V gene data show CDR1 as MDHEN and CDR2 as SYDVKM. CDR3 nucleotide sequence: TGTGCCAGCACCTGGGACAGGACCTCCTACGAGCAGTACTTC. Translation gives CASTWDRTSYEQYF.

The chain couples TRBV5-1 to TRBJ2-1, with D possibly matching TRBD2 (6 bases). The length of the CDR3 is 15 residues. V was cut by 0 bases and J by 8 bases, with 15 bases left in between. Germline loops: CDR1 SGHRS, CDR2 YFSETQ. The CDR3 protein is CASSLALSGGDEQFF. CDR3 nucleotide sequence: TGCGCCAGCAGCTTGGCCCTTAGCGGAGGCGATGAGCAGTTCTTC.

This clone has more than one count but fewer than ten. The chain carries TRBV19 and TRBJ1-5; D gene ambiguous. Germline V CDR1 and CDR2: LNHDA, SQIVND (reference sequence). This CDR3 spans 14 amino acids. Trimming took off 6 bases at V and 1 base at J, with 10 bases between the two ends. CDR3 loop: CASRDYYSNQPQHF. DNA for the CDR3: TGTGCCAGTAGAGACTACTACAGCAATCAGCCCCAGCATTTT. The complete variable domain, with remaining parts taken from reference TRBV19 and TRBJ1-5, reads DGGITQSPKYLFRKEGQNVTLSCEQNLNHDAMYWYRQDPGQGLRLIYYSQIVNDFQKGDIAEGYSVSREKKESFPLTVTSAQKNPTAFYLCASRDYYSNQPQHFGDGTRLSIL.

This clone was counted a few times. This chain links TRBV7-3 with TRBJ2-3; possibly TRBD1 for D (5 bases). Per the germline V gene, CDR1 is SGHTA and CDR2 is FQGTGA. The CDR3 runs 14 residues. V was shortened by 2 bases and J by 6 bases, with 12 bases between the two germline ends. For the CDR3, the DNA is TGTGCCAGCAGCTTATTAACACAGGTTGATACGCAGTATTTT. Translating gives CASSLLTQVDTQYF.

This clone was detected a few times. The chain couples TRBV9 to TRBJ1-3; D is possibly TRBD1 (6 bases). Trimming took 0 bases from V and 0 from J, leaving 7 bases between them. The CDR3 has 15 residues. Germline V gene data show CDR1 as SGDLS and CDR2 as YYNGEE. This CDR3 is CASSVATGSGNTIYF. The CDR3 DNA reads as TGTGCCAGCAGCGTAGCGACAGGCTCTGGAAACACCATATATTTT.

This clone was seen only a few times. This chain uses TRBV29-1 with TRBJ2-5; no definite D call. V dropped 6 bases and J dropped 5 bases, with 13 bases sitting between them. CDR3 length equals 12 residues. Germline CDR1 is SQVTM and CDR2 is ANQGSEA. CDR3 loop: CSVSRVGETQYF. CDR3 sequence (DNA): TGCAGCGTCTCCAGAGTGGGCGAGACCCAGTACTTC.

The chain employs TRBV5-1 and TRBJ1-1, with TRBD1 matching 7 bases. Unmatched junction bases numbered 6, after V lost 4 bases and J lost 0 bases. Germline assignment: CDR1 SGHRS and CDR2 YFSETQ. CDR3 size: 15 residues. The CDR3 sequence is CASSPIQGLNTEAFF. The CDR3 DNA reads TGCGCCAGCAGCCCTATACAGGGGTTGAACACTGAAGCTTTCTTT. Combining the CDR3 with reference TRBV5-1 and TRBJ1-1 gives the whole variable domain KAGVTQTPRYLIKTRGQQVTLSCSPISGHRSVSWYQQTPGQGLQFLFEYFSETQRNKGNFPGRFSGRQFSNSRSEMNVSTLELGDSALYLCASSPIQGLNTEAFFGQGTRLTVV.

This clone was recorded a few times. This chain links TRBV29-1 with TRBJ1-1; D possibly corresponds to TRBD1 (5 bases). The V and J ends lost 3 bases and 3 bases respectively, with 17 bases between them. The V gene's germline CDR1 is SQVTM and CDR2 ANQGSEA. This CDR3 comprises 15 residues. This CDR3 is CSVDGHPGGDTEAFF. The CDR3 DNA sequence: TGCAGCGTTGATGGACATCCGGGAGGGGACACTGAAGCTTTCTTT.

This clone was counted a few times. The rearrangement links TRBV4-2 to TRBJ2-7, with TRBD1 identical over 10 bases. V shed 0 bases and J 4 bases; nucleotides not matched to a gene: 6. The CDR3 has 16 residues. Germline V gene data show CDR1 as LGHNA and CDR2 as YNFKEQ. The CDR3 loop is CASSQDPDRGLYEQYF. The CDR3 DNA sequence: TGTGCCAGCAGCCAAGATCCCGACAGGGGGCTATACGAGCAGTACTTC.

The rearrangement joins TRBV30 to TRBJ2-1; a weak D match, TRBD2 (6 bases). The V end lost 6 bases, the J end lost 10 bases, and 22 bases lay between the germline ends. The germline V gene encodes CDR1 GTSNPN and CDR2 SVGIG (reference sequence). There are 14 residues in the CDR3. In DNA, the CDR3 is TGTGCCTGTAACCGGGACTCGAACGGGGTAGAGCAGTTCTTC. Translation: CACNRDSNGVEQFF.

The rearrangement uses TRBV27 and TRBJ1-6; D gene unclear. The CDR3 is made up of 16 amino acids. Trimming pared 1 base from V and 7 bases from J, leaving 14 bases between. The germline gives CDR1 MNHEY, CDR2 SMNVEV (reference sequence). CDR3 loop: CASSLLPTGTNSPLHF. The DNA for the CDR3 is TGTGCCAGCAGTTTATTACCCACGGGTACCAATTCACCCCTCCACTTT.

The chain is built from TRBV7-4 and TRBJ1-2, with 7 bases fitting TRBD1. The CDR3 is made up of 10 amino acids. V lost 9 bases to trimming and J lost 6 bases; unmatched junction nucleotides: 1. The germline V gene encodes CDR1 SGHVT and CDR2 SQSDAQ. The CDR3 coding sequence is TGTGCCAGGGGGACAGATGGCTACACCTTC. Protein: CARGTDGYTF.

This clone was seen more than once but under ten times. The CDR3 nucleotides are TGTGCCAGCTCACCCTTTGACAGGGCTGGCACTGAAGCTTTCTTT. Translated, it gives CASSPFDRAGTEAFF. V usage is TRBV18 and J usage is TRBJ1-1; 7 nucleotides line up with TRBD1. The length of the CDR3 is 15 residues. V trimming: 3 bases; J trimming: 4 bases; junction bases outside the gene matches: 8. Per germline, CDR1 KGHSH and CDR2 LQKENI.

In this sample, this clone turned up a few times. The chain combines TRBV7-3 with TRBJ2-3; possible D gene TRBD1, 5 bases. The CDR3 totals 14 residues. Trimming left V 5 bases short and J 5 bases short, with 14 bases between. Germline V gene sequence: CDR1 SGHTA, CDR2 FQGTGA. This CDR3 is CASSPGGAGDTQYF. As DNA, the CDR3 is TGTGCCAGCAGCCCGGGTGGGGCCGGAGATACGCAGTATTTT.

This chain uses TRBV15 with TRBJ2-6, with TRBD1 identical over 10 bases. The V segment lost 2 bases and the J segment 4 bases; nucleotides outside the gene matches: 14. CDR1 and CDR2 (germline): LNHNV, YYDKDF (reference sequence). The CDR3 has 20 residues. CDR3 region: CATSRNRVDRGLGGANVLTF. For the CDR3, the DNA is TGTGCCACCAGCAGAAACAGAGTAGACAGGGGGCTAGGGGGGGCCAACGTCCTGACTTTC.

The chain employs TRBV4-3 and TRBJ2-5, with a possible D match to TRBD2 (6 bases). The CDR3 runs 13 residues. Germline lookup yields CDR1 LGHNA and CDR2 YSLEER. Trimming removed 4 bases at V and 5 bases at J, with 11 bases between. In DNA form, the CDR3 reads TGCGCCAGCAGCCTGCGCGGAGGGGAGACCCAGTACTTC. Residues: CASSLRGGETQYF.

This clone has a handful of counts. This chain uses TRBV18 with TRBJ2-1; D gene uncertain. V was trimmed by 4 bases and J by 3 bases, leaving 16 bases between them. The V gene's germline CDR1 is KGHSH and CDR2 LQKENI. The length of the CDR3 is 16 residues. The DNA for the CDR3 is TGTGCCAGCTCACTTCGATCGAGCCTAGACTACAATGAGCAGTTCTTC. Protein product: CASSLRSSLDYNEQFF.

This clone was detected a few times. The chain has TRBV7-2 and TRBJ1-2, with TRBD1 identical over 7 bases. Losses at the gene ends were 6 bases for V and 1 base for J; bases not matched to a gene: 8. The length of the CDR3 is 15 residues. Germline assignment: CDR1 SGHTA and CDR2 FQGNSA. CDR3: CASSNRQGGNYGYTF. The CDR3 nucleotides are TGTGCCAGCAGTAACCGACAGGGCGGTAACTATGGCTACACCTTC.

The chain carries TRBV4-2 and TRBJ1-1; TRBD1 matches at 7 bases. Germline CDR1 LGHNA, CDR2 YNFKEQ. The CDR3 sequence is 15 residues long. V lost 1 base to trimming and J lost 5 bases; unmatched junction nucleotides: 7. CDR3 region: CASSQALTGWTEAFF. CDR3 nucleotides: TGTGCCAGCAGCCAAGCCCTGACAGGGTGGACTGAAGCTTTCTTT.

The chain recombines TRBV2 with TRBJ2-7; weak D call: TRBD1 (6 bases). Germline-derived CDR1 and CDR2 are SNHLY and FYNNEI. The CDR3 consists of 12 residues. Trimming removed 11 bases at V and 3 bases at J, with 14 bases between. The DNA for the CDR3 is TGTGCCGGAACCGGGGACAACTACGAGCAGTACTTC. Translated, it gives CAGTGDNYEQYF. Using reference TRBV2 and TRBJ2-7 for the parts outside the CDR3, the full variable domain is EPEVTQTPSHQVTQMGQEVILRCVPISNHLYFYWYRQILGQKVEFLVSFYNNEISEKSEIFDDQFSVERPDGSNFTLKIRSTKLEDSAMYFCAGTGDNYEQYFGPGTRLTVT.

The chain combines TRBV27 with TRBJ2-5, with D perhaps TRBD1 (5 bases). The CDR3 covers 13 residues. Per germline, CDR1 MNHEY and CDR2 SMNVEV (reference sequence). The V gene lost 6 bases and the J gene lost 7 bases, with 15 bases spanning the gap. CDR3 amino acids: CASSFGFTGTQYF. The CDR3 nucleotides read TGTGCCAGCAGCTTCGGTTTTACAGGGACCCAGTACTTC.

A few counts support this clone. V gene TRBV30 combines with J gene TRBJ2-2; D remains unclear. CDR3 length: 15 amino acids. CDR1 and CDR2 (germline): GTSNPN, SVGIG (reference sequence). V lost 1 base to trimming and J lost 0 bases, with 9 bases between them. The CDR3 DNA reads TGTGCCTGGAGTGCCGGTCGTACGAACACCGGGGAGCTGTTTTTT. Its protein is CAWSAGRTNTGELFF.

This clone was counted a few times. The gene calls are TRBV7-3 and TRBJ2-7; a weak D match, TRBD2 (6 bases). Looked up from germline, CDR1 is SGHTA and CDR2 is FQGTGA. The CDR3 contains 16 residues. Trimming removed 5 bases at V and 3 bases at J, with 20 bases between. The CDR3 coding sequence is TGTGCCAGCAGCACCCGCCCCGGGACTTCAGACTACGAGCAGTACTTC. Its translation: CASSTRPGTSDYEQYF.

This clone was recorded a few times. The chain has TRBV9 and TRBJ1-2; the D gene is possibly TRBD1 (5 bases). V lost 3 bases, J lost 8 bases, and 14 bases lay in between. The V gene's germline CDR1 is SGDLS and CDR2 YYNGEE. The CDR3 is 13 amino acids. Here the CDR3 reads CASSGQGVDGYTF. CDR3 DNA sequence: TGTGCCAGCAGCGGCCAGGGTGTCGACGGCTACACCTTC.